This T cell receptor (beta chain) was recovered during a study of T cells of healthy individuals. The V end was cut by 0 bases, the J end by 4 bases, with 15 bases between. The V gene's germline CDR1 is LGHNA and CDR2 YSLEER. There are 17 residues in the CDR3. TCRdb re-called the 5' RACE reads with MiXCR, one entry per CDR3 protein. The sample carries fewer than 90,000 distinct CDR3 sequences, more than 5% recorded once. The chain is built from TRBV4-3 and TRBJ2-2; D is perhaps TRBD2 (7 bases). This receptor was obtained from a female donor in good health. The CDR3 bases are TGCGCCAGCAGCCAAGATAGGGGGGCTAGCGGCACCGGGGAGCTGTTTTTT. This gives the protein CASSQDRGASGTGELFF.